Included here is one TCR beta chain sequence, with context. This clonotype was seen at least ten times. Its antigen target is currently unknown. Base qualities are not at hand, and no much larger clone is one base apart. The sample is drawn from a study of T-cell memory formation after mild COVID-19 (dated by TCRdb to about 2021). The study in broad terms: Most TCR sequence clusters were specific to one of the two donors. Two young, previously healthy adult volunteers made up the cohort, one male and one female. T-cell clones expanding and contracting after mild COVID-19 in two donors were tracked by longitudinal TCRalpha and TCRbeta repertoire sequencing.

TCRdb records Illumina NovaSeq 6000 as the sequencer. TCRalpha and TCRbeta cDNA libraries were constructed by 5'RACE with constant-segment primers, with sample barcodes and unique molecular identifiers being introduced. RNA was extracted from every sample with Trizol reagent. Library amplification was performed in two PCR steps, and a second sample barcode and Illumina TruSeq adapters were introduced in the second step. Sequencing of libraries was performed on an Illumina NovaSeq with 2 x 150 bp paired-end reads. On the study's bioinformatics: With migec v1.2.7, reads were demultiplexed and then collapsed into UMI-guided consensus sequences. With mixcr v2.1.11, UMI consensuses were aligned to TRA and TRB V and J templates and assembled into clonotypes. A clonotype was counted as expanded or contracted only if both edgeR and NoisET called the change significant, with noise models trained on biological replicates. For edgeR calls, a false discovery rate-adjusted p below 0.01 and a log2 fold-change threshold of 1 were applied. As an exploratory analysis of dynamics, PCA with hierarchical clustering was applied to max-normalized trajectories of the 1000 most abundant clonotypes. Separately sequenced CD4+ and CD8+ repertoires were used to assign a CD4 or CD8 phenotype to each responding clone. Starting from the raw public reads, TCRdb applied fastp trimming at Q25, assembled clones with MiXCR and retained in-frame beta chains. Entries are consolidated by CDR3 protein sequence, retaining the most common genes and DNA. TCRdb, not the authors, supplied the V and J calls. The sample yields some 150,000 distinct CDR3 sequences; about 6.1% were counted once. About 2% of the sample is taken by the ten largest.

The germline ends are 14 bases apart after V is trimmed by 4 bases and J by 5 bases. CDR1 and CDR2, per the germline V gene, are SQVTM and ANQGSEA. Including the terminal cysteine and phenylalanine, the CDR3 comprises 13 residues. This entry keeps only the CDR3 DNA: 39 bases, framed from base 1. PBMCs were isolated by Ficoll-Paque density gradient centrifugation. What the authors observed across the whole study: Contracting CD4+ clones turned up mainly in the CM and EM memory subsets, whereas EMRA was where CD8+ clones were enriched. Only a couple of mild cases were covered in the study, and larger cohorts including severe cases with pre-infection samples were considered necessary. SARS-CoV-2 specificity of the second-wave clones peaking on day 37 was not confirmed. Some responding clones were detected in pre-infection memory, suggesting pre-existing cross-reactive memory T cells joined the SARS-CoV-2 response. From day 15 to 85, contracting clones showed balanced CD4/CD8 phenotypes, whereas a second wave of clones that expanded from day 15 to 37 leaned towards CD4+.

The sequence came from an adult woman who had mild COVID-19 (a few samples of this study predate the infection). The sample titles of this study are shuffled in the database, so cell type and time point are left out; the donor was told from shared clones. Input material: PBMCs or a T cell subset sorted from them (not recorded which). The sequence joins TRBV29-1 to TRBJ1-1; the D gene cannot be resolved reliably. In nucleotides, the sequence is TGCAGCGTTGGGGAGGCCACGGGGACTGAAGCTTTCTTT. The encoded protein is CSVGEATGTEAFF. When the CDR3 is completed using the reference TRBV29-1 and TRBJ1-1 genes on either side, the full variable domain is SAVISQKPSRDICQRGTSLTIQCQVDSQVTMMFWYRQQPGQSLTLIATANQGSEATYESGFVIDKFPISRPNLTFSTLTVSNMSPEDSSIYLCSVGEATGTEAFFGQGTRLTVV.